Following are 26 T cell receptor beta chains from one sample sequenced in a study of T-cell reconstitution after alpha-beta-depleted transplantation in children. Unique molecular identifiers tagged the TCRbeta library. TCRdb fed the PCR reads into MiXCR, producing one record per CDR3 protein. This table holds about 900,000 distinct CDR3 sequences, roughly 29% found once. The sequences come from PBMCs, mostly from graft donor cells, collected 360 days after TCRalphabeta/CD19-depleted stem cell transplant. The receptors originated from a boy less than two years old who had a stem cell transplant for SCID, so the T cells may come from the graft donor.

This clonotype has a handful of counts. This rearrangement joins TRBV5-1 to TRBJ2-1; 7 bases agree with TRBD2. The V gene end was trimmed by 2 bases and the J gene end by 4 bases; junction bases not matched to a gene: 9. CDR3 size: 16 residues. The V gene's germline CDR1 is SGHRS and CDR2 YFSETQ. The CDR3 reads CASSLAGTQPYNEQFF. In DNA form, the CDR3 reads TGCGCCAGCAGCTTAGCGGGGACCCAACCTTACAATGAGCAGTTCTTC.

This clonotype showed up many times. This chain joins TRBV5-1 and TRBJ2-2; 8 nucleotides agree with TRBD2. Germline trimming cut 4 bases from V and 0 bases from J; bases unmatched to any gene: 5. The CDR3 contains 16 residues. Per the germline V gene, CDR1 is SGHRS and CDR2 is YFSETQ. The CDR3 loop is CASSPRAGANTGELFF. The CDR3 DNA reads as TGCGCCAGCAGCCCCAGAGCGGGGGCGAACACCGGGGAGCTGTTTTTT.

The chain links TRBV29-1 to TRBJ2-7, with D hard to call. Trimming removed 0 bases at V and 7 bases at J, with 19 bases between. The CDR3 length is 15 residues. Germline CDR1 SQVTM, CDR2 ANQGSEA. The CDR3 here is CSVEENNNGDGEQYF. Here the CDR3 DNA reads TGCAGCGTTGAAGAGAATAATAACGGCGATGGGGAGCAGTACTTC.

The chain uses TRBV4-1 and TRBJ1-2; no reliable D call. The CDR3 covers 13 residues. The V end was cut by 1 base, the J end by 4 bases, with 7 bases between. The germline V gene encodes CDR1 MGHRA and CDR2 YSYEKL. In nucleotides, the CDR3 is TGCGCCAGCAGCCAAGGCGCCGGCTATGGCTACACCTTC. This encodes CASSQGAGYGYTF.

The V gene is TRBV6-2 or TRBV6-3, the J gene TRBJ2-5, with 7 positions matching TRBD2. Germline CDR1 and CDR2: MNHEY and SVGEGT. The CDR3 runs to 18 residues. J gave up 3 bases and V 11 bases, and 24 bases lay outside the gene matches. The DNA of the CDR3 is TGTGCCGCCGGTGGGCTGGGACTACGAAACCTACCCGAAGAGACCCAGTACTTC. Encoded protein: CAAGGLGLRNLPEETQYF.

The chain joins TRBV5-1 to TRBJ2-1; 9 bases align to TRBD2. CDR3 length: 15 residues. Germline CDR1 SGHRS, CDR2 YFSETQ. V was pared by 3 bases and J by 4 bases, with 5 bases of the junction left unmatched. The CDR3 coding sequence is TGCGCCAGCAGCTCCCCTAGCGGGACTTACAATGAGCAGTTCTTC. This sequence encodes CASSSPSGTYNEQFF.

This clonotype was seen a few times. This chain uses TRBV29-1 with TRBJ2-3; D may be TRBD2 (6 bases). CDR1 and CDR2 from the germline V gene are SQVTM and ANQGSEA. CDR3 size: 14 residues. Trimming shortened V by 6 bases and J by 2 bases, and 15 bases separated the two germline ends. For the CDR3, the DNA is TGCAGCGTGAACCTAGGACTACACACAGATACGCAGTATTTT. This gives the protein CSVNLGLHTDTQYF.

This clonotype was counted only a few times. The genes are TRBV20-1 and TRBJ2-7; 10 nucleotides agree with TRBD2. Germline trimming cut 5 bases from V and 7 bases from J; bases unmatched to any gene: 11. The CDR3 is 14 amino acids. Germline V gene lookup returns CDR1 DFQATT and CDR2 SNEGSKA (reference sequence). Here the CDR3 reads CSAGKAGGLEEQYF. CDR3 nucleotide sequence: TGCAGTGCTGGGAAAGCGGGGGGGCTAGAAGAGCAGTACTTC.

The chain joins TRBV5-1 to TRBJ2-7; the D call may be TRBD1 or TRBD2 (5 bases each). The CDR3 totals 12 residues. The ends were cut back, 4 bases at V and 7 bases at J, with 12 bases in the middle. CDR1 SGHRS and CDR2 YFSETQ come from the germline V gene. In DNA form, the CDR3 reads TGCGCCAGCAGCATCGAGGGGCTGGAGCAGTACTTC. Translating gives CASSIEGLEQYF.

The chain recombines TRBV4-3 with TRBJ2-5; no definite D call. The germline V and J ends were trimmed by 4 bases and 2 bases, with 14 bases remaining between them. Germline V gives CDR1 LGHNA, CDR2 YSLEER. The CDR3 covers 15 residues. CDR3 DNA sequence: TGCGCCAGCAGCCCATATCGGGCGTTTCAAGAGACCCAGTACTTC. It codes for CASSPYRAFQETQYF.

This clonotype occurred a few times. The CDR3 reads CASSLAKEQGLHTDTQYF. DNA of the CDR3: TGTGCCAGCAGCTTAGCAAAGGAACAGGGACTACACACAGATACGCAGTATTTT. V and J are TRBV11-1 and TRBJ2-3, with a weak D call TRBD2 (7 bases). Germline V gene data show CDR1 as SGHAT and CDR2 as FQDESV (reference sequence). Trimming took 0 bases from V and 2 from J, leaving 18 bases between them. The CDR3 extends over 18 amino acids.

The chain couples TRBV12-3 or TRBV12-4 to TRBJ2-2; D is unclear. Trimming shortened V by 8 bases and J by 3 bases, and 19 bases separated the two germline ends. CDR3 length: 16 amino acids. The CDR3 protein is CASGASRNRDTGELFF. The CDR3 DNA follows: TGTGCCAGCGGCGCCTCCCGGAACAGAGACACCGGGGAGCTGTTTTTT.

The chain uses TRBV6-2 or TRBV6-3 and TRBJ2-5; the D is unclear. Trimming took off 5 bases at V and 4 bases at J, with 8 bases between the two ends. The CDR3 is 12 amino acids. Germline lookup yields CDR1 MNHEY and CDR2 SVGEGT. The CDR3: CASSTRVETQYF. The CDR3 nucleotides are TGTGCCAGCAGTACAAGAGTAGAGACCCAGTACTTC.

The J gene is TRBJ2-7, the V gene TRBV12-3 or TRBV12-4, with TRBD2 matching 8 bases. With 7 bases clipped from V and 7 bases from J, the junction kept 15 bases outside the gene matches. The CDR3 spans 15 residues. The CDR3 protein is CASTHGGGPTLEQYF. CDR3 nucleotide sequence: TGTGCCAGCACCCATGGCGGGGGGCCGACCCTGGAGCAGTACTTC.

This clonotype came up a few times. This chain uses TRBV5-1 with TRBJ1-2; no reliable D call. V was shortened by 5 bases and J by 8 bases, with 16 bases between the two germline ends. The CDR3 covers 13 residues. In germline, CDR1 is SGHRS, CDR2 YFSETQ. The CDR3 sequence: CASSPDPVAGYTF. The CDR3 coding sequence is TGCGCCAGCAGTCCCGACCCAGTAGCGGGCTACACCTTC.

The rearrangement joins TRBV15 to TRBJ2-7; TRBD1 agrees at 7 bases. This CDR3 comprises 14 residues. Germline V gives CDR1 LNHNV, CDR2 YYDKDF (reference sequence). Unmatched junction bases numbered 7, after V lost 2 bases and J lost 6 bases. Here the CDR3 DNA reads TGTGCCACCAGCAGAAACAAGGGGGCGGGCGAGCAGTACTTC. Residues: CATSRNKGAGEQYF.

The chain uses TRBV7-2 and TRBJ2-3; D ambiguous. Germline V gives CDR1 SGHTA, CDR2 FQGNSA. The CDR3 contains 16 residues. Trimming stripped 1 base from V and 9 bases from J, with 20 bases between. This CDR3 reads CASSLVFGYSIQTQYF. CDR3 DNA sequence: TGTGCCAGCAGCTTAGTCTTTGGGTATTCAATCCAGACGCAGTATTTT. Full variable domain (remainder filled in from reference TRBV7-2 and TRBJ2-3): GAGVSQSPSNKVTEKGKDVELRCDPISGHTALYWYRQSLGQGLEFLIYFQGNSAPDKSGLPSDRFSAERTGGSVSTLTIQRTQQEDSAVYLCASSLVFGYSIQTQYFGPGTRLTVL.

The chain employs TRBV5-5 and TRBJ2-7; D is possibly TRBD2 (5 bases). V was trimmed by 4 bases and J by 3 bases, leaving 17 bases between them. This CDR3 comprises 15 residues. Germline V gene lookup returns CDR1 SGHKS and CDR2 YYEKEE (reference sequence). The CDR3 sequence: CASSPDRLGDYEQYF. In nucleotides, the CDR3 is TGTGCCAGCAGCCCCGACCGGCTCGGGGACTACGAGCAGTACTTC.

This clonotype appeared a few times. DNA of the CDR3: TGTGCCAGCAGTGAAGGGAACTTACTCGGGACTAGCGGCGAGAACACCGGGGAGCTGTTTTTT. Amino acid sequence: CASSEGNLLGTSGENTGELFF. The chain has TRBV2 and TRBJ2-2; 11 bases are shared with TRBD2. The CDR3 has 21 residues. The germline CDR1 and CDR2 sequences are SNHLY and FYNNEI. Unmatched junction bases numbered 14, after V lost 1 base and J lost 1 base.

This clonotype showed up just once. The chain combines TRBV6-1 with TRBJ2-1; TRBD1 matches 9 bases. Germline loops: CDR1 MNHNS, CDR2 SASEGT. This CDR3 has 15 residues. Unmatched junction bases numbered 10, after V lost 10 bases and J lost 3 bases. The CDR3 sequence is CATYGTGNYYNEQFF. The DNA of the CDR3 is TGTGCCACCTATGGGACAGGGAATTACTACAATGAGCAGTTCTTC.

This clonotype was recorded a few times. The rearrangement uses TRBV7-2 and TRBJ2-1; unclear D gene. The germline CDR1 and CDR2 sequences are SGHTA and FQGNSA. The CDR3 consists of 13 residues. The V end lost 1 base, the J end lost 8 bases, and 9 bases lay between the germline ends. Here the CDR3 reads CASSLGSAHEQFF. CDR3 DNA sequence: TGTGCCAGCAGCTTAGGGTCGGCCCATGAGCAGTTCTTC.

This clonotype was seen many times. The junction shows a germline mismatch at one end, possibly a read error. This chain joins TRBV5-1 and TRBJ2-3; weak D call: TRBD1 (5 bases). This CDR3 contains 15 residues. Germline CDR1 SGHRS, CDR2 YFSETQ. CDR3 coding DNA: TGTGCCAGCAGTCTCGACAGACTTAGCACAGATACGCAGTATTTT. Translation: CASSLDRLSTDTQYF.

This clonotype appeared a few times. V and J are TRBV5-1 and TRBJ2-1, with D possibly being TRBD1 or TRBD2 (5 bases each). Trimming shortened V by 0 bases and J by 0 bases, and 16 bases separated the two germline ends. The CDR3 is made up of 18 amino acids. Germline CDR1 SGHRS, CDR2 YFSETQ. This chain's CDR3 is CASSLATMGRTSYNEQFF. The CDR3 coding sequence is TGCGCCAGCAGCTTGGCCACGATGGGACGGACCTCCTACAATGAGCAGTTCTTC.

This rearrangement joins TRBV6-5 to TRBJ2-7; D might be TRBD1 (6 bases). This CDR3 region has 16 residues. The germline gives CDR1 MNHEY, CDR2 SVGAGI. V lost 4 bases and J 0 bases, leaving 16 bases between the germline ends. CDR3 in amino acids: CASSLYQGPSSYEQYF. CDR3 nucleotides: TGTGCCAGCAGTTTATACCAGGGGCCCAGCTCCTACGAGCAGTACTTC.

This chain links TRBV7-6 with TRBJ2-5; TRBD2 might be the D (6 bases). The length of the CDR3 is 14 residues. The V gene's germline CDR1 is SGHVS and CDR2 FNYEAQ. Trimming stripped 6 bases from V and 3 bases from J, with 14 bases between. CDR3 bases: TGTGCCAGCAGAACCCCGGGGGACGAAGAGACCCAGTACTTC. Translating gives CASRTPGDEETQYF.

This clonotype appeared many times. V is TRBV5-1 and J is TRBJ2-2; 10 nucleotides line up with TRBD2. Germline V CDR1 and CDR2: SGHRS, YFSETQ. V shed 4 bases and J 5 bases; nucleotides not matched to a gene: 5. This CDR3 region has 15 residues. Here the CDR3 DNA reads TGCGCCAGCAGCCCCCCAGCGGGGGGGACCGGGGAGCTGTTTTTT. This encodes CASSPPAGGTGELFF.